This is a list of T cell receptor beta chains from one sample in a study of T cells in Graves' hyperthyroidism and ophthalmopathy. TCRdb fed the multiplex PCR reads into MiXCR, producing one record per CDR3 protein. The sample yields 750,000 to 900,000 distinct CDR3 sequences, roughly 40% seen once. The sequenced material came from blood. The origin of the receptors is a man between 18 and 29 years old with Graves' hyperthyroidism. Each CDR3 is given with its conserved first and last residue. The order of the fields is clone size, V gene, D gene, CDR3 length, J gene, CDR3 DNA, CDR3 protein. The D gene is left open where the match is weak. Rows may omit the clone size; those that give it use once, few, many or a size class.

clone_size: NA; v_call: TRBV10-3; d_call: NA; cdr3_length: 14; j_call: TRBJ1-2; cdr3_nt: TGTGCCGGAGCGCAGGGCAGGGAGGCGGACGGCTACACCTTC; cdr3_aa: CAGAQGREADGYTF
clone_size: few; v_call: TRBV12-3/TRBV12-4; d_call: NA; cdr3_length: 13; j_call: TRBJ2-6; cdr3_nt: TGTGCCAGCAGTTTTTTAGGGGCCAACGTCCTGACTTTC; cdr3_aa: CASSFLGANVLTF
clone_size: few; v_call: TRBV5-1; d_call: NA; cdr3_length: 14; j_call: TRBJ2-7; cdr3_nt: TGCGCCAGCAGCTTGGAGGCAGGGTCGAGCGAGCAGTACTTC; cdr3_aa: CASSLEAGSSEQYF
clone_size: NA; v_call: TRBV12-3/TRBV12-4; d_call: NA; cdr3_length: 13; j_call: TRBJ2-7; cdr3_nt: TGTGCCAGCACCGGCGGGGAGGCCTACGAGCAGTACTTC; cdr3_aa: CASTGGEAYEQYF
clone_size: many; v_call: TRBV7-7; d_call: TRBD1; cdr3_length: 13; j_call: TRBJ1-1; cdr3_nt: TGTGCTAGCAGCTTGACAGGGGAGACTGAAGCTTTCTTT; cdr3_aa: CASSLTGETEAFF
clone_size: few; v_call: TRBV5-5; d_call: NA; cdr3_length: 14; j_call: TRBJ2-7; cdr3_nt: TGTGCCAGCAGCTTGAGTCGGGGATACTACGAGCAGTACTTC; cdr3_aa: CASSLSRGYYEQYF
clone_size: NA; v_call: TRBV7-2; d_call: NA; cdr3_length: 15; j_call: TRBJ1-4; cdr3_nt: TGTGCCAGCAGCGCATTAGGGGAGAGCGGGGGAAAACTGTTTTTT; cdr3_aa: CASSALGESGGKLFF
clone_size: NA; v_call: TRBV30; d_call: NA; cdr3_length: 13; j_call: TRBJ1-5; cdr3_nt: TGTGCCTGGAGTAGGGGGAACGATCAGCCCCAGCATTTT; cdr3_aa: CAWSRGNDQPQHF
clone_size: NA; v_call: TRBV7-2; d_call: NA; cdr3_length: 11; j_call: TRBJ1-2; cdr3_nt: TGTGCCAGCAGCTTAGCGCTGGGCTACTCCTTC; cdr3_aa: CASSLALGYSF
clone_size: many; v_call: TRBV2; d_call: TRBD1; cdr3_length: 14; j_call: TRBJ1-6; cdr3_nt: TGTGCCAGCAGTCCTGACAGGGATAATTCACCCCTCCACTTT; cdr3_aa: CASSPDRDNSPLHF